A single sample is the source of the 10 T cell receptor beta chains below, sequenced in a study of blood T cell repertoires in COVID-19. Profiling relied on immunoSEQ multiplex PCR, and the TCRdb table lists in-frame clones only, not all of them. The top ten clones hold 0.9% to 1.2% of a sample with about 430,000 clones, 80% to 90% of them seen once. The source material was PBMCs or T cells enriched from blood (not recorded which). These receptors were taken from a man aged 25-45 years who had recovered from COVID-19.

The rearrangement joins TRBV5-5 to TRBJ1-5; 12 bases match TRBD1. This CDR3 is built from 15 residues. Germline CDR1 and CDR2: SGHKS and YYEKEE (reference sequence). V lost 3 bases and J lost 7; bases outside the gene matches: 5. Here the CDR3 reads CASSWGQGAEQPQHF. The CDR3 coding sequence is TGTGCCAGCAGCTGGGGACAGGGGGCAGAACAGCCCCAGCATTTT.

The rearrangement joins TRBV27 to TRBJ1-6; tentative D call: TRBD1 (6 bases). V shed 4 bases and J shed 7 bases, with 14 bases lying between them. The CDR3 sequence is 15 residues long. Per the germline V gene, CDR1 is MNHEY and CDR2 is SMNVEV (reference sequence). This CDR3 is CASSSPTGLNSPLHF. CDR3 DNA: TGTGCCAGCAGTTCGCCGACAGGATTGAATTCACCCCTCCACTTT.

V usage is TRBV4-2 and J usage is TRBJ1-3; D not certain. This CDR3 contains 13 residues. CDR1 is LGHNA, CDR2 YNFKEQ, per germline. Trimming cost V 0 bases and J 4 bases, with 4 bases left between them. The DNA of the CDR3 is TGTGCCAGCAGCCAAGATCTGGGAAACACCATATATTTT. It codes for CASSQDLGNTIYF.

CDR3 coding DNA: TGTGCCAGCAGCATCTCAGCGGGAGGGCCGACAGATACGCAGTATTTT. This codes for CASSISAGGPTDTQYF. V is TRBV9 and J is TRBJ2-3; 10 nucleotides match TRBD2. Germline CDR1 and CDR2: SGDLS and YYNGEE. CDR3 size: 16 residues. Trimming removed 4 bases from V and 3 bases from J; junction bases left unmatched: 8.

The DNA of the CDR3 is TGTGCCAGCAGAAAACAGGGGACTTTTGATGGCTACACCTTC. Protein: CASRKQGTFDGYTF. The chain joins TRBV27 to TRBJ1-2; 7 bases agree with TRBD1. With 6 bases clipped from V and 6 bases from J, the junction kept 10 bases outside the gene matches. The germline V gene has CDR1 MNHEY and CDR2 SMNVEV (reference sequence). This CDR3 is 14 amino acids long.

V usage is TRBV28 and J usage is TRBJ1-2; D not resolved. The germline V gene encodes CDR1 MDHEN and CDR2 SYDVKM. CDR3 length: 11 residues. V was pared by 5 bases and J by 8 bases, with 9 bases between. CDR3 DNA: TGTGCCAGCAGTGCAGTCGGGGGCTACACCTTC. Translating it yields CASSAVGGYTF.

The chain has TRBV28 and TRBJ2-3; D is possibly TRBD2 (5 bases). Germline V gene lookup returns CDR1 MDHEN and CDR2 SYDVKM. With 3 bases removed from V and 0 bases from J, the gap between germline ends came to 16 bases. There are 17 residues in the CDR3. The CDR3 here is CASSFPSSEASTDTQYF. DNA of the CDR3: TGTGCCAGCAGTTTTCCCTCCTCGGAGGCAAGCACAGATACGCAGTATTTT.

This clone showed up just a few times. J is TRBJ1-4 and V is TRBV6-5; D remains ambiguous. V was trimmed by 6 bases and J by 3 bases, leaving 11 bases between them. Germline assignment: CDR1 MNHEY and CDR2 SVGAGI. This CDR3 has 14 amino acids. In DNA form, the CDR3 reads TGTGCCAGCAGGGGCGGGCCGGCTAATGAAAAACTGTTTTTT. It specifies CASRGGPANEKLFF.

The CDR3 DNA reads as TGTGCCAGCAGCTTGTTAGCGGGGACCTACGAGCAGTACTTC. Residues: CASSLLAGTYEQYF. This chain joins TRBV5-4 and TRBJ2-7, with 8 bases fitting TRBD2. The V and J ends lost 1 base and 2 bases, in that order; junction bases with no gene match: 2. The germline gives CDR1 SGHNT, CDR2 YYREEE (reference sequence). The CDR3 extends over 14 amino acids.

This clone was seen only once. The J gene is TRBJ2-1, the V gene TRBV28; D perhaps matches TRBD2 (6 bases). Trimming took 5 bases from V and 13 from J, leaving 12 bases between them. The V gene's germline CDR1 is MDHEN and CDR2 SYDVKM. The CDR3 length is 11 residues. The CDR3: CASSATRDQFF. CDR3 sequence (DNA): TGTGCCAGCAGTGCGACTAGAGATCAGTTCTTC.